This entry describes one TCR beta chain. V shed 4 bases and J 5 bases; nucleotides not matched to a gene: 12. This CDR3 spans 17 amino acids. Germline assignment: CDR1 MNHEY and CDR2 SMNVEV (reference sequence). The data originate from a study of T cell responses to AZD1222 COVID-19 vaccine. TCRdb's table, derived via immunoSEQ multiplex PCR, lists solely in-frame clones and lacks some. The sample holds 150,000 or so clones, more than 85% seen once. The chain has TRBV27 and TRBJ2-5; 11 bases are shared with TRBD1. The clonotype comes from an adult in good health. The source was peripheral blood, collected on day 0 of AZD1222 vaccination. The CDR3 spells CASSSVRDRGEKETQYF. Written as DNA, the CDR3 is TGTGCCAGCAGTTCCGTTCGGGACAGGGGGGAAAAGGAGACCCAGTACTTC.